The sequence of this TCR beta chain was determined in a study of Graves' ophthalmopathy and Graves' hyperthyroidism. The CDR3 loop spans 14 amino acids. Germline V gene sequence: CDR1 SGDLS, CDR2 YYNGEE. Trimming cost V 5 bases and J 5 bases, with 11 bases left between them. The table lists this clonotype with a few counts. Investigators amplified TCR beta CDR3 regions from RNA transcripts. First-round RT-PCR relied on HTBI primers, and a second-round multiplex PCR came next. TCRdb reanalysed the multiplex PCR reads using MiXCR and keeps one entry per CDR3 protein. This sample has about 700,000 distinct CDR3 sequences, with 35% to 50% found just once.

The chain carries TRBV9 and TRBJ1-6; D is unclear. The receptor was isolated from an adult man with Graves' ophthalmopathy. Input material: peripheral blood. For the CDR3, the DNA is TGTGCCAGCAGAAGGGCGGCCGATAATTCACCCCTCCACTTT. Its translation: CASRRAADNSPLHF.